The source of this TCR beta chain is a study of blood T cell repertoires in COVID-19. Study as a whole: Sites across the United States, Italy and Spain contributed samples from acute and convalescent COVID-19. From T cells, B-cell-depleted T cells, or PBMCs came the material, which was cDNA or gDNA.

The V end was cut by 2 bases, the J end by 10 bases, with 10 bases between. This CDR3 is built from 12 residues. Per germline, CDR1 LGHDT and CDR2 YNNKEL (reference sequence). Categorization into cohorts depended on clinical history that participants reported. Sequencing used immunoSEQ multiplex PCR; TCRdb keeps in-frame clones, though not all of them. The repertoire includes more than 350,000 clones, approximately 91% of them detected once, and about 1.5% sits in the top ten. The source of this sequence is a young woman who had been exposed to COVID-19. The chain employs TRBV3-1 (or the pseudogene TRBV3-2) and TRBJ2-3; unclear D gene. The specimen was PBMCs or T cells enriched from blood (not recorded which). CDR3 protein: CASSQLSGSQYF. Written as DNA, the CDR3 is TGTGCCAGCAGCCAACTGTCCGGGTCGCAGTATTTT.